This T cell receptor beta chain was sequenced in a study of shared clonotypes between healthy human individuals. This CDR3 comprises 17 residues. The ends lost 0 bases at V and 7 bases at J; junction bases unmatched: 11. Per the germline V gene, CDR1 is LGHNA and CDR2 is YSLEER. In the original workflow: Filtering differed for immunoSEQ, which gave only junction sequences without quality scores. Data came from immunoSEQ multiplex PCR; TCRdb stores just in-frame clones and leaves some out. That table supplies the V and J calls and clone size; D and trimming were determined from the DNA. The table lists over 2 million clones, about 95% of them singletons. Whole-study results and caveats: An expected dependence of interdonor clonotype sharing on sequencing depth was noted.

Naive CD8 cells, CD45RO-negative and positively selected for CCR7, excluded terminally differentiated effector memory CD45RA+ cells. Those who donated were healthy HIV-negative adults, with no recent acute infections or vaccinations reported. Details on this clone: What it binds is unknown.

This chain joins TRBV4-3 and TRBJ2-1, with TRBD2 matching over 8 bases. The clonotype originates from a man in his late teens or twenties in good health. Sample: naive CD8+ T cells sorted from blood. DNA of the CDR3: TGCGCCAGCAGCCAAGAACTAGCGGAGCTCCAAGGGAATGAGCAGTTCTTC. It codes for CASSQELAELQGNEQFF.